This T cell receptor beta chain was identified during a study of cytomegalovirus exposure and HLA in healthy donors. Researchers ran the PCR with 60 Vbeta and 13 Jbeta primers. Only in-frame clones appear in the TCRdb table, and some are missing; sequencing was by immunoSEQ multiplex PCR. There are around 40,000 clones in the sample, with 6.2% held by the top ten. Germline lookup yields CDR1 SGHNT and CDR2 YYREEE (reference sequence). The CDR3 is 15 residues long. Trimming removed 1 base at V and 2 bases at J, with 10 bases between. Findings and limits, study-wide: Some 16,000 TCR beta sequences were associated with HLA alleles at 0.05 false discovery rate in a later analysis. No immune exposure information besides CMV serostatus was available. In a later analysis, HLA-associated TCR beta chains were more clonally expanded than equally common others.

Unrecorded immune exposures were likely, despite nominal health at sampling. As regards this clone: The antigen is not known.

The chain joins TRBV5-4 to TRBJ2-1, with a possible D match to TRBD2 (6 bases). This TCR was sampled from a man aged 30-40 years in good health and CMV-seronegative. The sample was PBMCs. CDR3 nucleotide sequence: TGTGCCAGCAGCTTGATCGGGAGCACCTACAATGAGCAGTTCTTC. Translating gives CASSLIGSTYNEQFF.